These T cell receptor beta chains were read from a single sample in a study of T cells in Graves' hyperthyroidism and ophthalmopathy. MiXCR, run by TCRdb on the multiplex PCR reads, gives a single entry per CDR3 protein. The sample contains under 350,000 distinct CDR3 sequences, roughly 18% of which appear only once. Sequencing input: blood. The receptor set was obtained from a woman in her 50s with Graves' hyperthyroidism. Each CDR3 is given with its conserved first and last residue. The D gene is left open where the match is weak. Size values are once, few and many counts, or a class for expanded clones, and some rows have none.

J gene | D gene | V gene | clone size | CDR3 DNA | CDR3 protein
TRBJ2-3 | . | TRBV12-3/TRBV12-4 | many | TGTGCCAGCAGTTTAGCTAGCGGACGCACAGATACGCAGTATTTT | CASSLASGRTDTQYF
TRBJ1-4 | . | TRBV6-1 | . | TGTGCCAGCAGACGCGGGGGGGGAGGGGAAAAACTGTTTTTT | CASRRGGGGEKLFF
TRBJ1-2 | . | TRBV30 | many | TGTGCCTGGAATAGACAGGATTACTATGGCTACACCTTC | CAWNRQDYYGYTF
TRBJ1-5 | . | TRBV10-3 | . | TGTGCCACCGGAGCCTGGGGTTATAGCAATCAGCCCCAGCATTTT | CATGAWGYSNQPQHF
TRBJ2-1 | TRBD2 | TRBV7-9 | . | TGTGCCAGCAGCTTAGCAATGTTAGCGGGAGGGGTCCATGAGCAGTTCTTC | CASSLAMLAGGVHEQFF
TRBJ1-2 | . | TRBV24-1 | . | TGTGCCACCAGTGATCCCACAGGGCGTTATGGCTACACCTTC | CATSDPTGRYGYTF
TRBJ1-1 | . | TRBV7-8 | many | TGTGCCAGCAGCTTAGAACAGCTGAACACTGAAGCTTTCTTT | CASSLEQLNTEAFF
TRBJ2-3 | . | TRBV20-1 | . | TGCAGTGCTAGACGGGCGGGAAGCACAGATACGCAGTATTTT | CSARRAGSTDTQYF
TRBJ2-7 | . | TRBV6-2/TRBV6-3 | once | TGTGCCAGCAGTTCCCCCGGGGCAACCGGCGAGCAGTACTTC | CASSSPGATGEQYF
TRBJ1-1 | TRBD1 | TRBV19 | . | TGTGCCAGTAGTATGGGACAGGGCACTGAAGCTTTCTTT | CASSMGQGTEAFF
TRBJ1-6 | TRBD1 | TRBV18 | . | TGTGCCAGCTCACCTTGGGACAGGGGACGGGGTTCACCCCTCCACTTT | CASSPWDRGRGSPLHF
TRBJ2-5 | . | TRBV3-1 | few | TGTGCCAGCAGCCTGCAAGCGTCGGAGACCCAGTACTTC | CASSLQASETQYF
TRBJ2-3 | TRBD2 | TRBV27 | many | TGTGCCAGCAGTTTCACTCTAGCGGGAGATTCCTCGCCGCAGTATTTT | CASSFTLAGDSSPQYF
TRBJ2-1 | TRBD2 | TRBV6-2/TRBV6-3 | few | TGTGCCAGCACCCCGATTAGCGGGAGTTATTCGGATGAGCAGTTCTTC | CASTPISGSYSDEQFF
TRBJ2-1 | TRBD2 | TRBV28 | . | TGTGCCAGCAGTGTCGGGGGGGAGCAGTTCTTC | CASSVGGEQFF
TRBJ2-1 | . | TRBV15 | few | TGTGCCACCAGCCCTGGCAGGGGGGGATACAATGAGCAGTTCTTC | CATSPGRGGYNEQFF
TRBJ1-4 | . | TRBV7-9 | . | TGTGCCAGCAGCTTCCCAAGGGGCCAGGGGTTTTCAACTAATGAAAAACTGTTTTTT | CASSFPRGQGFSTNEKLFF
TRBJ2-1 | TRBD2 | TRBV2 | few | TGTGCCAGCAGTGAACGCTGGCTAGCGGGTCTAAATGAGCAGTTCTTC | CASSERWLAGLNEQFF
TRBJ2-5 | TRBD2 | TRBV4-1 | . | TGCGCCAGCAGCCAACTTCTAGCGGCTGGAGAGACCCAGTACTTC | CASSQLLAAGETQYF
TRBJ2-5 | . | TRBV7-9 | few | TGTGCCAGCAGCAGAATAGAGACCCAGTACTTC | CASSRIETQYF
TRBJ2-1 | . | TRBV5-1 | many | TGCGCCAGCAGCCAAAACCCGACTACAAACAATGAGCAGTTCTTC | CASSQNPTTNNEQFF
TRBJ1-2 | . | TRBV29-1 | . | TGCAGCGTTGAGGACAAGACGACTGACTATGGCTACACCTTC | CSVEDKTTDYGYTF
TRBJ1-2 | . | TRBV6-6 | many | TGTGCCAGCAGTTACTCTTCAGTTCAGCCGGGCTACACCTTC | CASSYSSVQPGYTF
TRBJ2-1 | TRBD1 | TRBV28 | few | TGTGCCAGCAGTATGAGACAGGGCCGCTCGTACAATGAGCAGTTCTTC | CASSMRQGRSYNEQFF
TRBJ2-2 | TRBD2 | TRBV5-1 | . | TGCGCCAGTCAAGCGGGAGTCTCGACCGGGGAGCTGTTTTTT | CASQAGVSTGELFF
TRBJ1-5 | . | TRBV28 | many | TGTGCCAGCAGTTTACTTTTTGGGAGCCTAGCGGATCAGCCCCAGCATTTT | CASSLLFGSLADQPQHF
TRBJ1-1 | . | TRBV5-5 | few | TGTGCCAGCAGCTCAATAGAATCGGGCCGAACTGAAGCTTTCTTT | CASSSIESGRTEAFF
TRBJ2-4 | TRBD1 | TRBV28 | . | TGTGCCAGCAGTTTCCTGGACAGGGAGGAAGACATTCAGTACTTC | CASSFLDREEDIQYF
TRBJ2-5 | TRBD2 | TRBV11-1 | many | TGTGCCAGCAGCTTTAGCGGGAGTGAGACCCAGTACTTC | CASSFSGSETQYF
TRBJ1-5 | . | TRBV19 | few | TGTGCCAGTACTGACAGACCTTATAGCAATCAGCCCCAGCATTTT | CASTDRPYSNQPQHF
TRBJ2-5 | TRBD1 | TRBV5-5 | many | TGTGCCAGCAGCCCGGGTGGGACAGGGTCCCAAGAGACCCAGTACTTC | CASSPGGTGSQETQYF
TRBJ2-3 | . | TRBV6-1 | . | TGTGCCAGCAGTTCCCCCGGCCGTGCAGATACGCAGTATTTT | CASSSPGRADTQYF
TRBJ2-1 | . | TRBV27 | few | TGTGCCAGCAGTGAGACCGCCAATGGATATGAGCAGTTCTTC | CASSETANGYEQFF
TRBJ1-1 | . | TRBV6-5 | . | TGTTCCAGCAGTTACTCGGGACGGGGGGAAGCTTTCTTT | CSSSYSGRGEAFF
TRBJ1-3 | . | TRBV11-2 | many | TGTGCCAGCAGCTTAGTGCGGTCTGGAAACACCATATATTTT | CASSLVRSGNTIYF
TRBJ1-1 | . | TRBV7-8 | few | TGTGCCAGCAGCTTCTTACCCGGGACGGTGAACACTGAAGCTTTCTTT | CASSFLPGTVNTEAFF
TRBJ2-5 | . | TRBV2 | few | TGTGCCAGCAGATCCAGGTTCCAGGGGGAGACCCAGTACTTC | CASRSRFQGETQYF
TRBJ2-2 | . | TRBV6-1 | . | TGTGCCAGCAGTGTGACAGCCACCGGGGAGCTGTTTTTT | CASSVTATGELFF
TRBJ2-5 | TRBD1 | TRBV6-1 | . | TGTGCCGGCCACCCGGGACAGGGGTTGGGGACCCAGTACTTC | CAGHPGQGLGTQYF
TRBJ2-5 | . | TRBV7-9 | . | TGTGCCAGCAGCGCGCCCCCGTCGGAGACCCAGTACTTC | CASSAPPSETQYF
TRBJ1-1 | TRBD1 | TRBV6-1 | many | TGTGCCAGCAGTGAACGGGACAGGGGGGAAGCTTTCTTT | CASSERDRGEAFF
TRBJ2-2 | . | TRBV6-2/TRBV6-3 | . | TGTGCCAGCAGTGACGGCCGCAGACGGGAGCTGTTTTTT | CASSDGRRRELFF
TRBJ1-5 | TRBD1 | TRBV19 | . | TGTGCCAGTAGTATCACAGGGGGCAATCAGCCCCAGCATTTT | CASSITGGNQPQHF
TRBJ1-6 | . | TRBV6-1 | . | TGTGCCAGCAGCCTGGCGGGGATTTATTCACCCCTCCACTTT | CASSLAGIYSPLHF
TRBJ2-5 | . | TRBV4-1 | . | TGCGCCAGCAGCCAAATGGAGGGTGGGGAGACCCAGTACTTC | CASSQMEGGETQYF
TRBJ1-1 | TRBD1 | TRBV5-5 | . | TGTGCCAGCAGCTGGGACAGGGTCTCTGAAGCTTTCTTT | CASSWDRVSEAFF
TRBJ2-7 | . | TRBV20-1 | . | TGCAGTGCTAGCGGGGACCACTACGAGCAGTACTTC | CSASGDHYEQYF
TRBJ1-3 | . | TRBV12-3/TRBV12-4 | many | TGTGCCAGCAGTTTGGCGGGGTATGGAAACACCATATATTTT | CASSLAGYGNTIYF
TRBJ1-2 | . | TRBV9 | few | TGTGCCAGCAACGACCCAGGAGGCTATGGCTATGGCTACACCTTC | CASNDPGGYGYGYTF
TRBJ2-7 | TRBD1 | TRBV5-1 | . | TGCGCCAGCAGCCCACCTCCGGGACAGGGAGACCACGAGCAGTACTTC | CASSPPPGQGDHEQYF
TRBJ2-7 | TRBD2 | TRBV28 | . | TGTGCCAGCAGTTCGACTAGCGGGAGGCAGTACTTC | CASSSTSGRQYF
TRBJ2-7 | . | TRBV9 | few | TGTGCCAGCAGCCCCACCGGGGAGTCCTACGAGCAGTACTTC | CASSPTGESYEQYF
TRBJ1-5 | . | TRBV6-1 | . | TGTGCCAGCAGGATGAATAGCAATCAGCCCCAGCATTTT | CASRMNSNQPQHF
TRBJ2-1 | TRBD1 | TRBV19 | few | TGTGCCAGTAACGATCCCGGGACAGGGTCTTACAATGAGCAGTTCTTC | CASNDPGTGSYNEQFF
TRBJ2-1 | TRBD2 | TRBV28 | many | TGTGCCAGCAGTTTAGCGGGAGCAAAAAATGAGCAGTTCTTC | CASSLAGAKNEQFF